These 5 T cell receptor beta chains were sequenced from one sample in a study of shared clonotypes between healthy human individuals. Using immunoSEQ multiplex PCR, the repertoire was profiled, and TCRdb retains in-frame clones only, with some absent. The repertoire holds 1.6 million or so clones, 98% seen once, with approximately 0.4% in the top ten. Sequenced sample: naive CD4+ T cells sorted from blood. As for subset: CD45RA+ positively selected. The receptors were gathered from a man aged 30 to 45 in good health.

The gene calls are TRBV18 and TRBJ1-5; possible D gene TRBD1, 6 bases. The V gene's germline CDR1 is KGHSH and CDR2 LQKENI. This CDR3 is built from 18 residues. V lost 3 bases to trimming and J lost 2 bases, with 20 bases between them. The CDR3 spells CASSPTGPGGPGNQPQHF. The CDR3 coding sequence is TGTGCCAGCTCACCCACCGGTCCTGGGGGGCCTGGCAATCAGCCCCAGCATTTT. Combining the CDR3 with reference TRBV18 and TRBJ1-5 gives the whole variable domain NAGVMQNPRHLVRRRGQEARLRCSPMKGHSHVYWYRQLPEEGLKFMVYLQKENIIDESGMPKERFSAEFPKEGPSILRIQQVVRGDSAAYFCASSPTGPGGPGNQPQHFGDGTRLSIL.

The chain is built from TRBV2 and TRBJ2-3, with TRBD1 matching 8 bases. This CDR3 contains 13 residues. Germline CDR1 SNHLY, CDR2 FYNNEI. Losses at the gene ends were 7 bases for V and 6 bases for J; bases not matched to a gene: 6. The CDR3 sequence is CASNGQGGDTQYF. The CDR3 bases are TGTGCCAGCAACGGACAGGGTGGTGATACGCAGTATTTT.

V usage is TRBV7-9 and J usage is TRBJ2-7; 7 bases fit TRBD1. The CDR3 length is 13 residues. J was trimmed by 5 bases and V by 1 base; bases with no gene match: 2. Germline assignment: CDR1 SEHNR and CDR2 FQNEAQ (reference sequence). CDR3 DNA: TGTGCCAGCAGCTTAGACGGGACAGACGAGCAGTACTTC. Translating gives CASSLDGTDEQYF.

This clone has just one count. This chain uses TRBV27 with TRBJ1-1; D remains ambiguous. Germline CDR1 and CDR2: MNHEY and SMNVEV (reference sequence). V lost 1 base to trimming and J lost 2 bases, with 8 bases between them. The CDR3 covers 14 residues. Here the CDR3 reads CASSLYGFNTEAFF. DNA for the CDR3: TGTGCCAGCAGTTTATATGGGTTCAACACTGAAGCTTTCTTT.

The chain couples TRBV5-1 to TRBJ2-1; D remains ambiguous. The CDR3 has 13 residues. Germline V gene sequence: CDR1 SGHRS, CDR2 YFSETQ. The V end lost 4 bases, the J end lost 7 bases, and 12 bases lay between the germline ends. The CDR3 spells CASSHGEGNEQFF. Here the CDR3 DNA reads TGCGCCAGCAGCCACGGAGAAGGGAATGAGCAGTTCTTC.